This note documents a single T cell receptor (beta chain) sequence. Its binding antigen is unknown. Per-nucleotide qualities are absent, and no much larger clonotype sits a single base away. The immunoSEQ Assay, a bias-controlled multiplex PCR, was used to amplify TCRbeta CDR3 regions from genomic DNA. The published analysis was carried out like this. Nucleated cell counts per sample were estimated from amplification of reference gene primers within the assay. To quantify the absolute abundance of each unique TCRbeta CDR3 rearrangement, sequence reads were collapsed and filtered. For each sample, productive Simpson clonality was calculated as the square root of Simpson's diversity index over productive rearrangements. TCRdb mirrors the immuneACCESS table, restricted to in-frame sequences. Some clones are absent from its copies; in checked studies, under half trace to an unresolved V gene, and the reason for the others is unknown. Clone size and the V and J calls come from that table; the DNA yielded D and trimming. The sample has about 140,000 clones on record, approximately 90% of them singletons. The top ten constitute around 10% of the sample.

This entry is derived from a study of blood T cell repertoires in COVID-19 (dated by TCRdb to the early 2020s). For context, the study as a whole: The collaborator samples originated in the United States, Italy and Spain and spanned the acute and convalescent phases of COVID-19. Subjects who had been exposed to COVID-19, were actively infected with it, or had recovered from it provided the deeply sampled blood TCRbeta repertoires that made up the dataset. Samples came from the ongoing ImmuneRACE study (first 160 participants) plus 1,254 subjects from 6 global collaborators. The prospective study material was composed of cDNA or gDNA derived from T cells, B-cell-depleted T cells, or PBMCs. Where available, HLA class I and class II types were taken from metadata supplied by the sample provider and were not determined by assay-based typing. The repertoires were released in a freely available public database intended as a resource for research on the immune response to SARS-CoV-2. The sample metadata nearly always contained a de-identified subject ID, COVID-19 status, age in years and sex. The investigation overall reported the following: The quantity of clinical and demographic metadata differed by source and by participant and was supplied without curation.

Each collaborating institution followed its own protocols to collect whole blood in K2EDTA tubes. Collaborator samples were shipped for TCRbeta analysis as frozen whole blood, isolated PBMCs, or DNA extracted from either sample type. Ends trimmed: V by 4 bases, J by 2 bases; bases unmatched to a gene: 8. CDR1 and CDR2 are read off the germline V gene (reference sequence) as SGHNT and YYREEE. Including cysteine and phenylalanine, the CDR3 has 15 amino acids. Of the read, only the CDR3 DNA is kept; its 45 bases are in frame from base 1. This TCR was recovered from a woman older than 75 with acute or convalescent COVID-19. The receptor chain draws on TRBV5-4 and TRBJ2-7; the junction holds 8 bases that match TRBD1. Source material: peripheral blood. Here the CDR3 is given as CASSTRQGPTYEQYF. At the DNA level, the sequence is TGTGCCAGCAGCACGCGACAGGGGCCAACCTACGAGCAGTACTTC. The variable domain in full, with residues beyond the CDR3 obtained from the reference TRBV5-4 and TRBJ2-7 genes, is ETGVTQSPTHLIKTRGQQVTLRCSSQSGHNTVSWYQQALGQGPQFIFQYYREEENGRGNFPPRFSGLQFPNYSSELNVNALELDDSALYLCASSTRQGPTYEQYFGPGTRLTVT.